Included here is one TCR beta chain sequence, with context. What it recognizes is unknown. CDR3 length: 15 residues. Germline CDR1 is SGHTA and CDR2 is FQGNSA. Trimming cost V 2 bases and J 4 bases; bases outside gene matches: 3. The sample comes from a study of cytomegalovirus exposure and HLA in healthy donors. Overall study results and limits: It is likely that the observed cluster of highly shared sequence variants was a sequencing artifact. Researchers reportedly found TCR beta sequences accurately predicted most subjects' HLA-A and HLA-B alleles.

A multiplex PCR was run with 60 Vbeta primers and 13 Jbeta primers. Repertoires were generated with immunoSEQ multiplex PCR, while TCRdb's copy carries only in-frame clones and drops some. The sample lists under 250,000 clones; about 80% were seen once. Sequencing used PBMCs. The source of this sequence is a male donor in good health and CMV-seronegative. The chain employs TRBV7-2 and TRBJ1-1; 11 bases match TRBD1. CDR3 bases: TGTGCCAGCAGCTTATCCGGGACAGGGGGCACTGAAGCTTTCTTT. Protein product: CASSLSGTGGTEAFF.